The 8 T cell receptor beta chains given below trace back to one sample, sequenced in a study of cytotoxic CD8 clonotypes in ibrutinib-treated CLL. Some clones are missing from TCRdb's copy, which holds only in-frame ones; the method was immunoSEQ multiplex PCR. The repertoire holds about 120,000 clones, with approximately 56% as singletons. Sequenced here: PBMCs, sampled after 24 months of ibrutinib treatment. The source of these receptors is a human donor with chronic lymphocytic leukemia.

Only a few counts were recorded for this clone. This sequence joins TRBV7-2 and TRBJ1-1, with D unclear. CDR1 and CDR2 (germline): SGHTA, FQGNSA. This CDR3 has 11 residues. V dropped 1 base and J dropped 8 bases, with 5 bases sitting between them. CDR3 sequence: CASSLVGEAFF. CDR3 sequence (DNA): TGTGCCAGCAGCTTAGTTGGAGAAGCTTTCTTT.

The chain is built from TRBV6-5 and TRBJ2-1; 8 bases agree with TRBD2. Unmatched junction bases numbered 4, after V lost 6 bases and J lost 0 bases. The CDR3 length is 15 residues. The germline gives CDR1 MNHEY, CDR2 SVGAGI. CDR3 protein: CASSPGGGSYNEQFF. As DNA, the CDR3 is TGTGCCAGCAGCCCGGGGGGGGGCTCCTACAATGAGCAGTTCTTC.

The rearrangement uses TRBV28 and TRBJ2-3, with 11 bases that match TRBD2. Germline values: CDR1 MDHEN, CDR2 SYDVKM. V shed 8 bases and J 1 base; nucleotides not matched to a gene: 5. The length of the CDR3 is 15 residues. The CDR3 DNA reads as TGTGCCAGCTGGGTAGCGGGGGGGCGCACAGATACGCAGTATTTT. This encodes CASWVAGGRTDTQYF. The complete variable domain, with remaining parts taken from reference TRBV28 and TRBJ2-3, reads DVKVTQSSRYLVKRTGEKVFLECVQDMDHENMFWYRQDPGLGLRLIYFSYDVKMKEKGDIPEGYSVSREKKERFSLILESASTNQTSMYLCASWVAGGRTDTQYFGPGTRLTVL.

This clone has a count of ten or more. The CDR3: CASSIQGYGYTF. Written as DNA, the CDR3 is TGTGCCAGTAGTATACAGGGGTATGGCTACACCTTC. The chain uses TRBV19 and TRBJ1-2; D might be TRBD1 (6 bases). The V end lost 2 bases, the J end lost 5 bases, and 6 bases lay between the germline ends. The CDR3 consists of 12 residues. CDR1 is LNHDA and CDR2 is SQIVND in the germline V gene (reference sequence). The full variable domain, completed using reference TRBV19 and TRBJ1-2, is DGGITQSPKYLFRKEGQNVTLSCEQNLNHDAMYWYRQDPGQGLRLIYYSQIVNDFQKGDIAEGYSVSREKKESFPLTVTSAQKNPTAFYLCASSIQGYGYTFGSGTRLTVV.

The table lists this clone with many counts. The V call is TRBV11-3, the J call TRBJ2-7; D tentatively fits TRBD1 or TRBD2 (6 bases each). Germline CDR1 and CDR2: SGHNT and YENEEA. V lost 3 bases and J lost 9, with 15 bases in between. The CDR3 length is 13 residues. CDR3 nucleotide sequence: TGTGCCAGCAGCTTGGGACACGGAGGGGTGCAGTACTTC. Amino acids: CASSLGHGGVQYF.

V usage is TRBV7-3 and J usage is TRBJ2-5; 8 bases are shared with TRBD2. Per germline, CDR1 SGHTA and CDR2 FQGTGA. The CDR3 length is 14 residues. The ends lost 5 bases at V and 4 bases at J; junction bases unmatched: 6. CDR3 sequence reads: CASSNGGAGETQYF. As DNA, the CDR3 is TGTGCCAGCAGCAACGGGGGGGCCGGAGAGACCCAGTACTTC.

The chain combines TRBV16 with TRBJ2-7, with 8 bases that match TRBD1. Germline lookup yields CDR1 KGHSY and CDR2 FQNENV. Unmatched junction bases numbered 5, after V lost 4 bases and J lost 6 bases. The CDR3 is 13 residues long. CDR3 in amino acids: CASSPRTGSEQYF. CDR3 in DNA: TGTGCCAGCAGCCCCCGGACAGGGAGCGAGCAGTACTTC.

This rearrangement joins TRBV7-9 to TRBJ1-3; 11 nucleotides align to TRBD1. Unmatched junction bases numbered 8, after V lost 4 bases and J lost 3 bases. The CDR3 length is 17 residues. Germline V lookup: CDR1 SEHNR, CDR2 FQNEAQ (reference sequence). This CDR3 is CASSSLTGTGGGNTIYF. CDR3 coding DNA: TGTGCCAGCAGCTCCTTGACCGGGACAGGGGGTGGAAACACCATATATTTT. The full variable domain, rest sourced from reference TRBV7-9 and TRBJ1-3, is DTGVSQNPRHKITKRGQNVTFRCDPISEHNRLYWYRQTLGQGPEFLTYFQNEAQLEKSRLLSDRFSAERPKGSFSTLEIQRTEQGDSAMYLCASSSLTGTGGGNTIYFGEGSWLTVV.